A selection of T cell receptor beta chains follows, all from one sample in a study of T cell responses to AZD1222 COVID-19 vaccine. Sequencing used immunoSEQ multiplex PCR; TCRdb keeps in-frame clones, though not all of them. The repertoire has roughly 140,000 clones, about 91% of them found once; the top ten carry 2.2%. Sample: peripheral blood, taken on day 0 of AZD1222 vaccination. The receptors here all came from an adult in good health. The CDR3 runs from the conserved cysteine through the conserved F or W. D genes are given only for firm matches. Part of the rows lack a size; the others show once, few, many or a class for expanded clones.

CDR3	DNA	D	size	length	J	V
CASSRAGGSARGYTF	TGTGCCAGCAGCCGGGCAGGGGGGTCGGCGCGTGGCTACACCTTC	TRBD1	.	15	TRBJ1-2	TRBV5-7
CASLDHKALGNQPQHF	TGTGCCAGCCTGGACCACAAAGCTCTCGGCAATCAGCCCCAGCATTTT	.	.	16	TRBJ1-5	TRBV28
CASSHIRASGTDTQYF	TGCGCCAGCAGCCATATACGGGCCTCCGGGACAGATACGCAGTATTTT	.	.	16	TRBJ2-3	TRBV4-3
CASSSEGGPPNIQYF	TGCGCCAGCAGCTCAGAGGGGGGGCCGCCAAACATTCAGTACTTC	.	.	15	TRBJ2-4	TRBV5-1
CASSISGTGGDEQFF	TGTGCCAGCAGCATCTCCGGGACAGGGGGCGATGAGCAGTTCTTC	TRBD1	.	15	TRBJ2-1	TRBV9
CASSLSDSTDTQYF	TGTGCCAGCAGCTTATCTGACAGCACAGATACGCAGTATTTT	.	.	14	TRBJ2-3	TRBV7-9
CASSVGTGLNTEAFF	TGTGCCAGCAGCGTAGGTACAGGGCTGAACACTGAAGCTTTCTTT	.	.	15	TRBJ1-1	TRBV9
CASSQLGCTQGEAFF	TGCGCCAGCAGTCAATTGGGATGTACCCAGGGTGAAGCTTTCTTT	.	.	15	TRBJ1-1	TRBV23-1
CAISGTVQETQYF	TGTGCCATCAGTGGGACAGTCCAAGAGACCCAGTACTTC	.	once	13	TRBJ2-5	TRBV10-3
CASTGTGNEQYF	TGTGCCAGCACCGGGACAGGGAACGAGCAGTACTTC	TRBD1	.	12	TRBJ2-7	TRBV2
CASSQDGRLAFF	TGTGCCAGCAGCCAAGATGGCAGACTAGCTTTCTTT	.	.	12	TRBJ1-1	TRBV3-1/TRBV3-2